These T cell receptor beta chains were read from a single sample in a study of human T cells and chemical hapten exposure. TCRdb re-derived calls from the RACE reads in MiXCR, one entry per CDR3 protein. Here the sample spans under 65,000 distinct CDR3 sequences, roughly a tenth being singletons. The sequencing used whole blood, collected in connection with sensitization to the hapten diphenylcyclopropenone (DPC). These receptor sequences come from a woman between 35 and 50 years old with alopecia areata. Some clones in this sample may be carry-over from other donors' samples. Each CDR3 is given without its conserved first and last residue. The order of the fields is J gene, V gene, CDR3 protein.

J gene: TRBJ1-1; V gene: TRBV28; CDR3 protein: ASSPGGDTEAF
J gene: TRBJ1-4; V gene: TRBV5-1; CDR3 protein: ASGQGPASKLF
J gene: TRBJ1-4; V gene: TRBV12-3/TRBV12-4; CDR3 protein: ASSIPGPRGYEKLF
J gene: TRBJ2-6; V gene: TRBV6-2/TRBV6-3; CDR3 protein: ASSYGSSGANVLT
J gene: TRBJ2-3; V gene: TRBV9; CDR3 protein: ASSPGLPDTQY
J gene: TRBJ1-6; V gene: TRBV4-2; CDR3 protein: ASSRGGQANSPLH
J gene: TRBJ1-1; V gene: TRBV12-3/TRBV12-4; CDR3 protein: AAPDTSTEAF
J gene: TRBJ2-3; V gene: TRBV5-6; CDR3 protein: ASGTGNTDTQY
J gene: TRBJ2-3; V gene: TRBV4-2; CDR3 protein: ASSQEAWNTDTQY
J gene: TRBJ2-7; V gene: TRBV7-6; CDR3 protein: ASSWEETASSYEQY
J gene: TRBJ2-1; V gene: TRBV2; CDR3 protein: ASRDRKYNEQF
J gene: TRBJ2-2; V gene: TRBV7-2; CDR3 protein: ASSLYDYPGELF
J gene: TRBJ1-1; V gene: TRBV20-1; CDR3 protein: SAREGTNTEAF
J gene: TRBJ2-1; V gene: TRBV19; CDR3 protein: ASSIRSSGGENEQF
J gene: TRBJ2-7; V gene: TRBV18; CDR3 protein: ASSPKGAPHYEQY
J gene: TRBJ2-7; V gene: TRBV18; CDR3 protein: ASSLKKGASYEQY
J gene: TRBJ2-3; V gene: TRBV20-1; CDR3 protein: SAFLWTSGEGTDTQY
J gene: TRBJ2-5; V gene: TRBV7-2; CDR3 protein: ASRLFSDETQY
J gene: TRBJ1-1; V gene: TRBV5-6; CDR3 protein: ASSNRAVTMNTEAF
J gene: TRBJ1-2; V gene: TRBV12-3/TRBV12-4; CDR3 protein: ASSSSGRVRNYGYT
J gene: TRBJ2-1; V gene: TRBV12-3/TRBV12-4; CDR3 protein: ASSPLPGANGGFSYNEQF
J gene: TRBJ2-7; V gene: TRBV11-2; CDR3 protein: ASSQGSGAPYEQY
J gene: TRBJ1-5; V gene: TRBV9; CDR3 protein: ASSPGTVGLGNQPQH
J gene: TRBJ2-3; V gene: TRBV6-4; CDR3 protein: ASSPSSGGTDTQY